A selection of T cell receptor beta chains follows, all from one sample in a study of graft-versus-host responses after intestinal transplantation. Clones were sequenced by immunoSEQ multiplex PCR, and TCRdb holds only the in-frame ones, with some missing. The sample has roughly 12,000 clones, about four fifths seen once. The specimen was PBMCs, collected nearly 500 days after intestinal transplant. The receptors derive from a human patient who received an intestinal transplant, so some T cells may come from the graft donor. CDR3s include the opening cysteine and the closing phenylalanine or tryptophan. The D gene is left open where the match is weak. A clone size is listed for some rows: how often the clone was seen (once, few, many), or a class if it is expanded.

12,few,-,TRBJ2-1,TRBV7-9,CASTVVDNEQFF,TGTGCCAGCACGGTGGTCGACAATGAGCAGTTCTTC
14,-,-,TRBJ2-5,TRBV5-1,CASSLAGAQETQYF,TGCGCCAGCAGCTTGGCGGGGGCTCAAGAGACCCAGTACTTC
12,-,-,TRBJ2-5,TRBV19,CASSIGRETQYF,TGTGCCAGTAGTATAGGGCGGGAGACCCAGTACTTC
13,-,-,TRBJ2-1,TRBV19,CASSQLGPNEQFF,TGTGCCAGTAGTCAGTTAGGGCCGAATGAGCAGTTCTTC
14,-,-,TRBJ2-3,TRBV5-4,CASSLFQGTDTQYF,TGTGCCAGCAGCTTGTTCCAGGGGACAGATACGCAGTATTTT
14,-,-,TRBJ2-1,TRBV7-6,CASSLSWPYNEQFF,TGTGCCAGCAGCTTGTCTTGGCCCTACAATGAGCAGTTCTTC
13,-,-,TRBJ1-4,TRBV6-5,CASSYVFGEKLFF,TGTGCCAGCAGTTACGTGTTTGGTGAAAAACTGTTTTTT
15,-,TRBD1,TRBJ1-5,TRBV7-2,CASSPRTGDNQPQHF,TGTGCCAGCAGCCCCCGGACAGGGGACAATCAGCCCCAGCATTTT
14,-,-,TRBJ1-1,TRBV4-2,CASSQAPMNTEAFF,TGTGCCAGCAGCCAAGCCCCCATGAACACTGAAGCTTTCTTT
16,-,-,TRBJ1-2,TRBV7-9,CASSPPNTLPNYGYTF,TGTGCCAGCAGCCCCCCTAATACGCTGCCTAACTATGGCTACACCTTC
17,-,TRBD1,TRBJ1-2,TRBV4-2,CASSPDGQGTFHYGYTF,TGTGCCAGCAGCCCGGATGGACAGGGCACCTTCCACTATGGCTACACCTTC
13,-,-,TRBJ1-1,TRBV7-3,CASSLHVNTEAFF,TGTGCCAGCAGCTTACACGTCAACACTGAAGCTTTCTTT
14,few,TRBD1,TRBJ2-7,TRBV6-6,CASSQGQGTYEQYF,TGTGCCAGCAGCCAAGGACAGGGGACCTACGAGCAGTACTTC
13,-,TRBD1,TRBJ2-5,TRBV6-5,CASSHDREETQYF,TGTGCCAGCAGCCACGACAGGGAGGAGACCCAGTACTTC
14,-,-,TRBJ1-1,TRBV25-1,CASSDGTPGAEAFF,TGTGCCAGCAGTGACGGGACTCCTGGGGCTGAAGCTTTCTTT
13,-,-,TRBJ1-1,TRBV6-6,CASTRAVNTEAFF,TGTGCCAGCACCAGAGCGGTGAACACTGAAGCTTTCTTT
12,few,-,TRBJ2-5,TRBV28,CASSPLGETQYF,TGTGCCAGCAGTCCCCTAGGGGAGACCCAGTACTTC
10,-,-,TRBJ2-2,TRBV19,CASGPGELFF,TGTGCCAGTGGTCCCGGGGAGCTGTTTTTT
14,few,-,TRBJ1-2,TRBV5-4,CASSPDWGGYGYTF,TGTGCCAGCAGCCCGGATTGGGGGGGCTATGGCTACACCTTC
12,-,-,TRBJ1-1,TRBV29-1,CSVEATNTEAFF,TGCAGCGTTGAAGCGACGAACACTGAAGCTTTCTTT
15,-,-,TRBJ1-1,TRBV27,CASSLSPTGAGKAFF,TGTGCCAGCAGTTTAAGCCCCACTGGGGCGGGGAAAGCTTTCTTT
15,-,TRBD1,TRBJ1-1,TRBV11-2,CASSSPRQGNAEAFF,TGTGCCAGCAGCTCCCCACGACAGGGTAACGCTGAAGCTTTCTTT
13,-,-,TRBJ1-1,TRBV9,CASSPLLTPEAFF,TGTGCCAGCAGCCCTCTACTGACCCCTGAAGCTTTCTTT
16,-,TRBD1,TRBJ2-4,TRBV6-5,CASSYLGPDRGDIQYF,TGTGCCAGCAGTTACTTAGGGCCCGACAGGGGAGACATTCAGTACTTC
13,-,-,TRBJ2-5,TRBV28,CASSLGGQETQYF,TGTGCCAGCAGTTTAGGTGGCCAAGAGACCCAGTACTTC
14,-,TRBD2,TRBJ2-2,TRBV23-1,CASNVAGVRGELFF,TGCGCCAGCAACGTAGCGGGAGTACGCGGGGAGCTGTTTTTT
12,-,-,TRBJ1-2,TRBV28,CATSDTNYGYTF,TGTGCCACCTCCGACACTAACTATGGCTACACCTTC
11,-,-,TRBJ2-3,TRBV27,CASRRADTQYF,TGTGCCAGCAGACGAGCTGATACGCAGTATTTT